This T cell receptor beta chain is drawn from a study of siplizumab effects on memory and regulatory T cells. The study's findings and limits: Among mappable alloreactive CD4+ clones, the Treg-derived fraction averaged approximately 70% with siplizumab versus less than 35% in controls.

Turning to this clone: Its antigen is currently unknown.

The germline V gene encodes CDR1 MNHEY and CDR2 SMNVEV (reference sequence). V gave up 0 bases and J gave up 4 bases; unmatched junction bases: 5. This CDR3 contains 15 residues. TCRdb's table, derived via immunoSEQ multiplex PCR, lists solely in-frame clones and lacks some. The data show under 7,000 clones, approximately 60% seen once. The receptor comes from a human donor in good health. This sequence joins TRBV27 and TRBJ2-7, with 8 bases lining up with TRBD1. The sample consisted of effector memory CD8+ T cells sorted from blood. Documented subset: unstimulated CD8+ effector memory T cells. The CDR3 protein is CASSLSGTGGYEQYF. CDR3 coding DNA: TGTGCCAGCAGTTTATCGGGGACAGGAGGTTACGAGCAGTACTTC.